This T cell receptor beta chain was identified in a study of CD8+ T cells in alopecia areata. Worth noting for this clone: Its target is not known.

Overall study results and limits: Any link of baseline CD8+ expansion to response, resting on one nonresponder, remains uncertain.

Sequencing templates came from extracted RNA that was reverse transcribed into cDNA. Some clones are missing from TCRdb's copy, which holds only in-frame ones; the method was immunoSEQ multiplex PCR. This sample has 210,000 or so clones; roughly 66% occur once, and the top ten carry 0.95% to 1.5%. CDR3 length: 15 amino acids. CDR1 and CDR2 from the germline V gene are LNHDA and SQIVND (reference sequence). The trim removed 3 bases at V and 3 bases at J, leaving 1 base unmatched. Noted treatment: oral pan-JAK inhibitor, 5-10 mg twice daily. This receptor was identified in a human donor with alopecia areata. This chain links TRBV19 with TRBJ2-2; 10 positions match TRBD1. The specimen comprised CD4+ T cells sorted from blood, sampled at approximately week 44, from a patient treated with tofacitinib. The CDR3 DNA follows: TGTGCCAGTAGTATGGGGACAGGGGACACCGGGGAGCTGTTTTTT. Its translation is CASSMGTGDTGELFF.